This T cell receptor (beta chain) was recovered during a study of blood T cell repertoires in COVID-19. Data came from immunoSEQ multiplex PCR; TCRdb stores just in-frame clones and leaves some out. The sample carries about 180,000 clones, less than 90% recorded once. Participants came from 20 to 25 US areas, aged roughly 18 to 95 years. Categorization into cohorts depended on clinical history that participants reported. This clone was detected once. The TCR originated in a woman aged 45 to 65 who had recovered from COVID-19. What was sequenced was PBMCs or T cells enriched from blood (not recorded which).

CDR3 loop: CASSSVTGGGNQPQHF. For the CDR3, the DNA is TGTGCCAGCAGTTCAGTAACAGGGGGCGGGAATCAGCCCCAGCATTTT. The gene calls are TRBV28 and TRBJ1-5; 9 bases fit TRBD1. This CDR3 spans 16 amino acids. Germline CDR1 is MDHEN and CDR2 is SYDVKM. J was trimmed by 4 bases and V by 4 bases; bases with no gene match: 8.